The TCR beta chain described here comes from a study of post-analysis software for immune sequencing data. In the study overall: The disease courses spanned relapsing-remitting, secondary progressive and progressive-relapsing forms of multiple sclerosis.

The V and J ends lost 4 bases and 2 bases respectively, with 9 bases between them. The CDR3 is 13 amino acids. Per the germline V gene, CDR1 is SGHKS and CDR2 is YYEKEE (reference sequence). The study, taken as a whole, reports: Those samples that were prepared in the same batch co-clustered strongly by F measure. With TRBV5-6, TRBV5-1 and TRBV20-1 included, roughly five TRBV segments were more frequent in patients than in controls. Significantly lower normalized Chao1 diversity was seen in multiple sclerosis patients than in controls.

Incorporated into the TCR beta cDNA libraries were unique molecular identifiers, which served to reduce PCR and sequencing biases. MiXCR was run by TCRdb on the PCR reads, yielding one entry per CDR3 protein. The profile covers 500,000 to 600,000 distinct CDR3 sequences, with about 40% appearing a single time and approximately 1.7% taken by the ten largest. This clonotype appeared many times. Its target is unknown. The chain carries TRBV5-5 and TRBJ1-2; the D gene is possibly TRBD1 (5 bases). The source of this sequence is a girl aged 5-17 years with multiple sclerosis. Sample: blood. The CDR3 loop is CASSRDGNYGYTF. Written as DNA, the CDR3 is TGTGCCAGCAGCCGGGACGGCAACTATGGCTACACCTTC.